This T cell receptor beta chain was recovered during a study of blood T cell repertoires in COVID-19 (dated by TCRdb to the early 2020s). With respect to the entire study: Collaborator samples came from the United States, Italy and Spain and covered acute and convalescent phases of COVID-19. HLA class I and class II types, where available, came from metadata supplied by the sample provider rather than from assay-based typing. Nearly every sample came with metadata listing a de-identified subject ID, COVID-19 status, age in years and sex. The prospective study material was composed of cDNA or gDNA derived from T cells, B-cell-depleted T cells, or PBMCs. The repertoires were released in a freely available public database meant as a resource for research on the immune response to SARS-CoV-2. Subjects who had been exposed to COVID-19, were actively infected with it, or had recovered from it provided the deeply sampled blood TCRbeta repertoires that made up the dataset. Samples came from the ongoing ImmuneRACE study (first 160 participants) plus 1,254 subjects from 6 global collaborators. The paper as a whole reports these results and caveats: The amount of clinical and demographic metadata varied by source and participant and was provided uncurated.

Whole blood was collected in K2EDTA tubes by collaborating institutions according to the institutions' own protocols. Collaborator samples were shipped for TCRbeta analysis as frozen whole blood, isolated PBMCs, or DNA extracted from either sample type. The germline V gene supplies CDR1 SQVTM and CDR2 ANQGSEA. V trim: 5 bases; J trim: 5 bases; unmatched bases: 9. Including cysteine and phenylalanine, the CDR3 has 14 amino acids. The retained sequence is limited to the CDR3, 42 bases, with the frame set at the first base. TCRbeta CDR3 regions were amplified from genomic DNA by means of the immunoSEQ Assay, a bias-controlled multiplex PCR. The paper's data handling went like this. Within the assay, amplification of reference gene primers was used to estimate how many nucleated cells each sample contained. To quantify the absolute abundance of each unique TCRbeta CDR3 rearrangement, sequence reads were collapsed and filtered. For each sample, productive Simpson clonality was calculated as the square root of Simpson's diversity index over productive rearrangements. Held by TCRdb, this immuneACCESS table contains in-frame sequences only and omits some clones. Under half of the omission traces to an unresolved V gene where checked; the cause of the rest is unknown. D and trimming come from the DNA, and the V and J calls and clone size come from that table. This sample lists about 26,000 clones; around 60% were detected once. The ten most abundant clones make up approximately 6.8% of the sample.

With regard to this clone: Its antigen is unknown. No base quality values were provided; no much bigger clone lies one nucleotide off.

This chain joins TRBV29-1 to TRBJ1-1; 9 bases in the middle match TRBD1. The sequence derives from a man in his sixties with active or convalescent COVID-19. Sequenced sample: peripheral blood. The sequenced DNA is TGCAGCGTTCAATATACAGGGGGCGGAACTGAAGCTTTCTTT. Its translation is CSVQYTGGGTEAFF.